The 28 T cell receptor beta chains reported below all come from one sample, sequenced in a study of graft-versus-host responses after intestinal transplantation. The assay was immunoSEQ multiplex PCR, and TCRdb's table has in-frame clones only and misses some. Found here are about 94,000 clones, 75% to 95% of them singletons; the top ten hold approximately 0.54%. Their antigen targets remain unknown. Sequences were derived from unstimulated CD8+ T cells sorted from spleen or lymph node cells, sampled before intestinal transplant. The receptors come from a human donor who received an intestinal transplant.

This clone was seen only once. The chain is built from TRBV4-3 and TRBJ1-1, with D perhaps matching TRBD1 (6 bases). V was clipped by 4 bases and J by 3 bases, with 15 bases between them. This CDR3 contains 15 residues. Germline V gene lookup returns CDR1 LGHNA and CDR2 YSLEER. CDR3 sequence reads: CASSPGTTGYTEAFF. CDR3 DNA sequence: TGCGCCAGCAGCCCCGGGACAACCGGTTACACTGAAGCTTTCTTT.

The chain recombines TRBV5-4 with TRBJ1-1, with 7 bases that match TRBD1. The CDR3 sequence is 17 residues long. Trimming cost V 0 bases and J 8 bases; bases outside gene matches: 16. Germline V lookup: CDR1 SGHNT, CDR2 YYREEE (reference sequence). The CDR3: CASSLGPVETGYIEAFF. DNA for the CDR3: TGTGCCAGCAGCTTGGGCCCCGTTGAGACAGGGTACATCGAAGCTTTCTTT.

This clone was observed a handful of times. The CDR3 reads CASSPSGGGDTQYF. CDR3 coding DNA: TGCGCCAGCAGCCCTAGCGGGGGGGGAGATACGCAGTATTTT. The rearrangement links TRBV4-1 to TRBJ2-3, with TRBD2 matching 12 bases. CDR3 length equals 14 residues. V was clipped by 4 bases and J by 5 bases; unmatched bases: 1. Germline loops: CDR1 MGHRA, CDR2 YSYEKL.

The chain uses TRBV29-1 and TRBJ2-7, with a weak D call TRBD2 (5 bases). Germline assignment: CDR1 SQVTM and CDR2 ANQGSEA. This CDR3 is built from 13 residues. Trimming cost V 0 bases and J 3 bases, with 9 bases left between them. CDR3 nucleotides: TGCAGCGTTGAAGAGATCGGGGACTACGAGCAGTACTTC. This gives the protein CSVEEIGDYEQYF.

This chain links TRBV6-1 with TRBJ2-7; D is perhaps TRBD1 (5 bases). The CDR3 totals 14 residues. Germline loops: CDR1 MNHNS, CDR2 SASEGT. The V end was cut by 5 bases, the J end by 3 bases, with 14 bases between. The CDR3 region has the DNA TGTGCCAGCAGTAAGGCAGGGCGAGACTACGAGCAGTACTTC. Translating it yields CASSKAGRDYEQYF.

About this clone: An end of the junction does not agree with germline; a read error may underlie this. The CDR3 spells CAGSIATGMDTEAFF. The CDR3 bases are TGTGCCGGTAGTATAGCGACAGGGATGGACACTGAAGCTTTCTTT. The V gene is TRBV19, the J gene TRBJ1-1, with 7 bases matching TRBD1. CDR1 and CDR2 from the germline V gene are LNHDA and SQIVND (reference sequence). The CDR3 totals 15 residues.

The chain uses TRBV28 and TRBJ1-4; no firm D call. V gave up 5 bases and J gave up 7 bases, with 2 bases separating them. The CDR3 is 10 residues long. Per the germline V gene, CDR1 is MDHEN and CDR2 is SYDVKM. The CDR3 nucleotides read TGTGCCAGCAGTCGTGAAAAACTGTTTTTT. This sequence encodes CASSREKLFF.

The gene calls are TRBV5-1 and TRBJ1-1; D is undetermined. V was clipped by 3 bases and J by 4 bases, with 7 bases between them. This CDR3 comprises 12 residues. The germline V gene encodes CDR1 SGHRS and CDR2 YFSETQ. The CDR3 loop is CASSWSGTEAFF. The CDR3 DNA is TGCGCCAGCAGCTGGTCGGGCACTGAAGCTTTCTTT. Looking up the rest from reference TRBV5-1 and TRBJ1-1 gives the full variable domain: KAGVTQTPRYLIKTRGQQVTLSCSPISGHRSVSWYQQTPGQGLQFLFEYFSETQRNKGNFPGRFSGRQFSNSRSEMNVSTLELGDSALYLCASSWSGTEAFFGQGTRLTVV.

The chain employs TRBV6-1 and TRBJ2-1, with D unclear. V shed 6 bases and J shed 5 bases, with 8 bases lying between them. From germline, CDR1 is MNHNS and CDR2 SASEGT. The CDR3 spans 12 residues. The CDR3 region is CASRDRDNEQFF. In DNA form, the CDR3 reads TGTGCCAGCAGGGATCGGGACAATGAGCAGTTCTTC.

This chain joins TRBV19 and TRBJ2-7; 12 bases line up with TRBD2. The trim removed 3 bases at V and 3 bases at J, leaving 0 bases unmatched. Germline V gene sequence: CDR1 LNHDA, CDR2 SQIVND (reference sequence). This CDR3 is built from 14 residues. The CDR3 spells CASSMTSGSYEQYF. DNA of the CDR3: TGTGCCAGTAGTATGACTAGCGGGAGCTACGAGCAGTACTTC.

The CDR3 region is CASSSANYEQYF. Written as DNA, the CDR3 is TGTGCCAGCAGCTCAGCCAACTACGAGCAGTACTTC. The chain couples TRBV7-9 to TRBJ2-7; D uncertain. Trimming removed 4 bases at V and 3 bases at J, with 7 bases between. CDR3 size: 12 residues. Germline-derived CDR1 and CDR2 are SEHNR and FQNEAQ (reference sequence).

The V gene is TRBV7-9, the J gene TRBJ1-1, with D tentatively TRBD1 (5 bases). Germline-derived CDR1 and CDR2 are SEHNR and FQNEAQ (reference sequence). Trimming shortened V by 4 bases and J by 8 bases, and 14 bases separated the two germline ends. CDR3 length: 13 residues. The CDR3 loop is CASSSPGHLEAFF. The CDR3 DNA reads as TGTGCCAGCAGCTCCCCCGGACACCTAGAAGCTTTCTTT.

V gene TRBV7-6 combines with J gene TRBJ2-7; TRBD2 might be the D (5 bases). This CDR3 has 14 amino acids. Trimming pared 3 bases from V and 5 bases from J, leaving 14 bases between. The germline CDR1 and CDR2 sequences are SGHVS and FNYEAQ. This chain's CDR3 is CASSLEILGDEQYF. CDR3 nucleotides: TGTGCCAGCAGCTTGGAGATCCTCGGGGACGAGCAGTACTTC.

The V and J genes are TRBV5-1 and TRBJ2-3; 10 positions match TRBD1. Germline CDR1 SGHRS, CDR2 YFSETQ. Trimming removed 2 bases from V and 3 bases from J; junction bases left unmatched: 12. This CDR3 comprises 18 residues. In nucleotides, the CDR3 is TGCGCCAGCAGCTTTTGGATTGAGAGACAGGGGGCTACAGATACGCAGTATTTT. Translation: CASSFWIERQGATDTQYF.

The V call is TRBV19, the J call TRBJ2-3; 10 bases fit TRBD2. The CDR3 is 17 residues long. Germline trimming cut 4 bases from V and 3 bases from J; bases unmatched to any gene: 10. The germline gives CDR1 LNHDA, CDR2 SQIVND (reference sequence). CDR3 nucleotide sequence: TGTGCCAGTAGTAGTCTCTGGACTAGCGGAGAAACAGATACGCAGTATTTT. Translation: CASSSLWTSGETDTQYF.

This sequence joins TRBV14 and TRBJ1-4; D call uncertain. This CDR3 contains 15 residues. The V end was cut by 0 bases, the J end by 4 bases, with 9 bases between. Germline V gives CDR1 SGHDN, CDR2 FVKESK. The CDR3 coding sequence is TGTGCCAGCAGCCAAGATCACGGCGGTAATGAAAAACTGTTTTTT. This codes for CASSQDHGGNEKLFF.

The V call is TRBV27, the J call TRBJ2-1, with D unclear. In germline, CDR1 is MNHEY, CDR2 SMNVEV (reference sequence). CDR3 length: 15 residues. Trimming cost V 3 bases and J 6 bases, with 15 bases left between them. CDR3 protein: CASSFQVSGSNEQFF. The CDR3 DNA follows: TGTGCCAGCAGTTTTCAAGTTTCGGGTTCCAATGAGCAGTTCTTC.

The V gene is TRBV11-2, the J gene TRBJ2-1, with D possibly matching TRBD2 (7 bases). V was clipped by 1 base and J by 2 bases, with 12 bases between them. Germline CDR1 and CDR2: SGHAT and FQNNGV. The CDR3 length is 16 residues. CDR3 nucleotides: TGTGCCAGCAGCTTAGGATCGGGGGGCCCCTACAATGAGCAGTTCTTC. Translation: CASSLGSGGPYNEQFF.

Only one count was recorded for this clone. The chain combines TRBV19 with TRBJ1-2; 10 bases are shared with TRBD1. This CDR3 is built from 15 residues. The germline V gene has CDR1 LNHDA and CDR2 SQIVND (reference sequence). V trimming: 3 bases; J trimming: 0 bases; junction bases outside the gene matches: 1. The DNA of the CDR3 is TGTGCCAGTAGTATCGGGACAGGGGCTAACTATGGCTACACCTTC. It is translated as CASSIGTGANYGYTF.

The rearrangement uses TRBV28 and TRBJ1-2; 7 nucleotides match TRBD1. The length of the CDR3 is 16 residues. Per germline, CDR1 MDHEN and CDR2 SYDVKM. The V segment lost 4 bases and the J segment 1 base; nucleotides outside the gene matches: 9. The CDR3 coding sequence is TGTGCCAGCAGTTACTGGGACAGAAACTTTAACTATGGCTACACCTTC. Translation: CASSYWDRNFNYGYTF.

This chain connects TRBV6-5 to TRBJ2-7; D may be TRBD2 (6 bases). The length of the CDR3 is 14 residues. The germline CDR1 and CDR2 sequences are MNHEY and SVGAGI. V lost 6 bases, J lost 2 bases, and 14 bases lay in between. This CDR3 reads CASREVSGPYEQYF. DNA of the CDR3: TGTGCCAGCAGAGAGGTTAGCGGACCCTACGAGCAGTACTTC.

The V gene is TRBV28, the J gene TRBJ1-5; a weak D match, TRBD1 (6 bases). The germline V and J ends were trimmed by 3 bases and 1 base, with 13 bases remaining between them. CDR3 length: 16 residues. Germline values: CDR1 MDHEN, CDR2 SYDVKM. CDR3 amino acids: CASSLVRGQSNQPQHF. CDR3 nucleotides: TGTGCCAGCAGTTTGGTTCGGGGACAAAGCAATCAGCCCCAGCATTTT.

V and J are TRBV11-2 and TRBJ2-1, with 9 bases fitting TRBD2. Germline CDR1 reads SGHAT; CDR2 reads FQNNGV. The CDR3 loop spans 15 amino acids. Trimming removed 5 bases from V and 7 bases from J; junction bases left unmatched: 9. The CDR3 is CASSPRGSGRNEQFF. CDR3 DNA: TGTGCCAGCAGCCCCCGCGGTAGCGGGAGAAATGAGCAGTTCTTC.

V is TRBV28 and J is TRBJ2-1, with TRBD2 matching 14 bases. This CDR3 is built from 19 residues. Looked up from germline, CDR1 is MDHEN and CDR2 is SYDVKM. V was pared by 5 bases and J by 3 bases, with 12 bases of the junction left unmatched. In DNA, the CDR3 is TGTGCCAGCAGTAACGCGCCGGGACTAGCGGGAGTAAGCTACAATGAGCAGTTCTTC. Translation gives CASSNAPGLAGVSYNEQFF.

This chain connects TRBV4-1 to TRBJ1-2; D may be TRBD1 (5 bases). Trimming took 2 bases from V and 8 from J, leaving 15 bases between them. In germline, CDR1 is MGHRA, CDR2 YSYEKL. The CDR3 has 14 amino acids. Here the CDR3 DNA reads TGCGCCAGCAGCCAACGCCGGGACTTGGAAGGCTACACCTTC. Amino acids: CASSQRRDLEGYTF.

This chain uses TRBV6-5 with TRBJ2-5; 10 nucleotides align to TRBD1. This CDR3 contains 15 residues. Germline V gives CDR1 MNHEY, CDR2 SVGAGI. The V and J ends lost 4 bases and 5 bases, in that order; junction bases with no gene match: 7. The CDR3 is CASSCHDRGPETQYF. The CDR3 bases are TGTGCCAGCAGTTGCCACGACAGGGGGCCGGAGACCCAGTACTTC.

This sequence joins TRBV7-2 and TRBJ2-5; D may be TRBD2 (6 bases). The CDR3 spans 16 residues. V lost 2 bases to trimming and J lost 1 base, with 14 bases between them. CDR1 SGHTA and CDR2 FQGNSA come from the germline V gene. CDR3 amino acids: CASSLKVGGVQETQYF. The CDR3 nucleotides are TGTGCCAGCAGCTTAAAGGTCGGCGGGGTCCAAGAGACCCAGTACTTC.

Comment on this clone: The same CDR3 can be traced to other DNA sequences in this sample. The chain combines TRBV27 with TRBJ2-1; D perhaps matches TRBD2 (6 bases). The length of the CDR3 is 15 residues. Germline assignment: CDR1 MNHEY and CDR2 SMNVEV (reference sequence). The V gene lost 6 bases and the J gene lost 3 bases, with 15 bases spanning the gap. The CDR3: CASSNGAAGYNEQFF. The CDR3 region has the DNA TGTGCCAGCAGCAATGGGGCAGCGGGCTACAATGAGCAGTTCTTC.